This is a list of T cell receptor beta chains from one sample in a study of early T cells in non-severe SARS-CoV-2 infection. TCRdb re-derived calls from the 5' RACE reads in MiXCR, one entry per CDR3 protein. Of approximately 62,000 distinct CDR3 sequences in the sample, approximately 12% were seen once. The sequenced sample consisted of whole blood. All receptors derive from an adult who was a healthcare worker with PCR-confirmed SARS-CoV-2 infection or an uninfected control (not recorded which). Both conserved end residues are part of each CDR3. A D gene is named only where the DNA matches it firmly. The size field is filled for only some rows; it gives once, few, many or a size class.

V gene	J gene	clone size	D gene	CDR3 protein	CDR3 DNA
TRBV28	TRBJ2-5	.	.	CASSGSWETQYF	TGTGCCAGCTCTGGGTCTTGGGAGACCCAGTACTTC
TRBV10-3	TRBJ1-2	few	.	CAVTRDNYGYTF	TGTGCCGTCACCCGGGACAACTATGGCTACACCTTC
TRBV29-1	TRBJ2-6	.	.	CGVDSGANVLTF	TGCGGGGTGGACTCTGGGGCCAACGTCCTGACTTTC
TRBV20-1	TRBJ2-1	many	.	CSARSAREWRNEQFF	TGCAGTGCTAGATCGGCCCGGGAGTGGCGGAATGAGCAGTTCTTC
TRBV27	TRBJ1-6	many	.	CASSPLGGSPLHF	TGTGCCAGCAGTCCCCTAGGGGGTTCACCCCTCCACTTT
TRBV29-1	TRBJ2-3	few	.	CSVDRSSGDTQYF	TGCAGCGTTGATCGGTCCAGCGGGGATACGCAGTATTTT
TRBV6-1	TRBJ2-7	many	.	CASSSQRVSSYEQYF	TGTGCCAGCAGTTCCCAAAGGGTAAGCTCCTACGAGCAGTACTTC
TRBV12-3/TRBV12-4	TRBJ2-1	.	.	CASSLNAGLQQFF	TGTGCCAGCAGTTTAAACGCTGGGCTCCAGCAGTTCTTC
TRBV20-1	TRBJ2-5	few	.	CSARSRGKTKETQYF	TGCAGTGCTAGATCCCGGGGCAAAACGAAAGAGACCCAGTACTTC
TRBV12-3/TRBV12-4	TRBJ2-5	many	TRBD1	CASSFADRGRETQYF	TGTGCCAGCAGTTTTGCGGACAGGGGGCGGGAGACCCAGTACTTC
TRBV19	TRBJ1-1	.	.	CASRPVRMNTEAFF	TGTGCCAGTAGGCCAGTGAGAATGAACACTGAAGCTTTCTTT
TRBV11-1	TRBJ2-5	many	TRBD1	CASCRGQAQETQYF	TGTGCCAGCTGCCGGGGACAGGCCCAAGAGACCCAGTACTTC
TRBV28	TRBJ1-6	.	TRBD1	CASSWTGIGSPLHF	TGTGCCAGCAGTTGGACAGGGATAGGGTCACCCCTCCACTTT
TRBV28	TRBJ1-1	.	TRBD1	CASKFPGQGATEAFF	TGTGCCAGCAAGTTTCCGGGACAGGGGGCGACTGAAGCTTTCTTT
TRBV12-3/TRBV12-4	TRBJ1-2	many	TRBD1	CASSLNTGGRGYTF	TGTGCCAGCAGCCTAAACACAGGGGGCCGTGGCTACACCTTC
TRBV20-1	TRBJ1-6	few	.	CSVPLRGVDNSPLHF	TGCAGTGTTCCTTTGAGGGGCGTCGATAATTCACCCCTCCACTTT
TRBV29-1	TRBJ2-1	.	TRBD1	CSVRASGTGFYNEQFF	TGCAGCGTTAGAGCTTCCGGGACAGGGTTCTACAATGAGCAGTTCTTC
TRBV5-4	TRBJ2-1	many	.	CASSLEAGGYNEQFF	TGTGCCAGCAGCTTGGAGGCAGGGGGGTACAATGAGCAGTTCTTC
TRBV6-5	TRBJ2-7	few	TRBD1	CASIKPGQHYEQYF	TGTGCCAGCATTAAACCGGGACAGCACTACGAGCAGTACTTC
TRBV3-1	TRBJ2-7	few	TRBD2	CASSRRAGVSYEQYF	TGTGCCAGCAGCCGCCGAGCGGGGGTATCCTACGAGCAGTACTTC
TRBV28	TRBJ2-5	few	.	CASTKLTFGETQYF	TGTGCCAGCACCAAACTAACCTTCGGAGAGACCCAGTACTTC
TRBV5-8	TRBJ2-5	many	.	CASVRGETQYF	TGTGCCAGCGTCCGGGGAGAGACCCAGTACTTC
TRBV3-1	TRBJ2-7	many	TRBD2	CASSQTGGDYEQYF	TGTGCCAGCAGCCAAACGGGAGGGGACTACGAGCAGTACTTC